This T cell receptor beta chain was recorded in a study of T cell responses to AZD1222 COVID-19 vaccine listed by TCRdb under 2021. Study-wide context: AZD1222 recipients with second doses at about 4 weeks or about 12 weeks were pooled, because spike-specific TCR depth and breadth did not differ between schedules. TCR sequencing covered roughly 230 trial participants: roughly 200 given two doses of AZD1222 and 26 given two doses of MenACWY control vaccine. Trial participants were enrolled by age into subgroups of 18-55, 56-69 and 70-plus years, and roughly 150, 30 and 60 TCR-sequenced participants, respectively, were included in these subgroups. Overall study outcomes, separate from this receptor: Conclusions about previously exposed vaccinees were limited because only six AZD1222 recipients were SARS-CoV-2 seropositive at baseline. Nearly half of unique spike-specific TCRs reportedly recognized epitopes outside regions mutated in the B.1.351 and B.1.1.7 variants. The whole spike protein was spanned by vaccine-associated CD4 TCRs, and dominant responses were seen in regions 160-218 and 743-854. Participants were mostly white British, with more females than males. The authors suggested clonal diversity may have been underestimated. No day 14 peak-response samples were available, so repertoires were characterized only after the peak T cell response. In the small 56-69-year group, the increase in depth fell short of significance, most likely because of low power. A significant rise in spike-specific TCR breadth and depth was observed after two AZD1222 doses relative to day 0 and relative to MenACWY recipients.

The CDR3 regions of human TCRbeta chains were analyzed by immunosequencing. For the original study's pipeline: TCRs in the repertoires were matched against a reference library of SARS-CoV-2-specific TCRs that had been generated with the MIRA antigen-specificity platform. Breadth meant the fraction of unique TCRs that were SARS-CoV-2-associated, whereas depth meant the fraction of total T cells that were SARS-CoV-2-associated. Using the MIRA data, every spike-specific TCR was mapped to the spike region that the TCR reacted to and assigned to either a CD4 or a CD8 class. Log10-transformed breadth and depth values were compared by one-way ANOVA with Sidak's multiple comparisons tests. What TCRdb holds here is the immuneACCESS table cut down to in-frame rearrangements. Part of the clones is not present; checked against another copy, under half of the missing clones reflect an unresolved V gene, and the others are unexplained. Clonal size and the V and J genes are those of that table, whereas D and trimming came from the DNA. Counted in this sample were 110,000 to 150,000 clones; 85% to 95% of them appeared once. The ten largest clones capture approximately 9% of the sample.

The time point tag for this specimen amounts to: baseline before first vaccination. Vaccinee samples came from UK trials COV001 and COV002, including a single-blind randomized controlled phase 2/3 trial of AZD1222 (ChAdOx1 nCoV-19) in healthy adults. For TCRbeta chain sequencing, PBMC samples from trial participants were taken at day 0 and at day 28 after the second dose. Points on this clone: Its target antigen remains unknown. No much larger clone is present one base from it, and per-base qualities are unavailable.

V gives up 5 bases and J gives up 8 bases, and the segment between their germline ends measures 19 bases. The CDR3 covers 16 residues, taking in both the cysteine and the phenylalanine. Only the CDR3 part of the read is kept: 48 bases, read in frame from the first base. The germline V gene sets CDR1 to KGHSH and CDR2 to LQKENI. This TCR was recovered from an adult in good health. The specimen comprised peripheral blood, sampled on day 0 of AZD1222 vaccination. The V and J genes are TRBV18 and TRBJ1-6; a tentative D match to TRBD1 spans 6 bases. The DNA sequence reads TGTGCCAGCTCATTTAATCCCGGGACACAGGATTCACCCCTCCACTTT. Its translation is CASSFNPGTQDSPLHF. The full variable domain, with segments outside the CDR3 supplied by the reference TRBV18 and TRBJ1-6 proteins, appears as NAGVMQNPRHLVRRRGQEARLRCSPMKGHSHVYWYRQLPEEGLKFMVYLQKENIIDESGMPKERFSAEFPKEGPSILRIQQVVRGDSAAYFCASSFNPGTQDSPLHFGNGTRLTVT.